A single sample is the source of the 11 T cell receptor beta chains below, sequenced in a study of blood T cell repertoires in COVID-19. Assay: immunoSEQ multiplex PCR; the TCRdb copy retains only in-frame clones and omits some. The data contain around 280,000 clones, almost 90% of them singletons. The specimen was peripheral blood. These receptors originate from a young woman with COVID-19, enrolled during active disease.

This clone was observed once. The chain links TRBV27 to TRBJ1-2; TRBD1 matches 9 bases. CDR1 is MNHEY, CDR2 SMNVEV, per germline (reference sequence). V dropped 2 bases and J dropped 3; count of bases not matched to a gene: 7. The CDR3 loop spans 16 amino acids. CDR3 in DNA: TGTGCCAGCAGTTTAAACGGGGGACAGGGAGACTATGGCTACACCTTC. Translated: CASSLNGGQGDYGYTF.

This clone occurred a few times. The rearrangement uses TRBV12-2 and TRBJ2-1; the DNA was not used to check the table's D call, TRBD1. TRBV12-2 is deemed a pseudogene. The length of the CDR3 is 13 residues. The CDR3 reads CASRLTGQGAEFF. The DNA for the CDR3 is TGTGCAAGTCGCTTAACTGGACAGGGGGCAGAGTTCTTC.

This chain uses TRBV6-5 with TRBJ2-7; 11 bases align to TRBD2. CDR3 length: 16 residues. The V segment lost 0 bases and the J segment 6 bases; nucleotides outside the gene matches: 7. The V gene's germline CDR1 is MNHEY and CDR2 SVGAGI. Here the CDR3 reads CASSYSNRLAGIEQYF. In DNA, the CDR3 is TGTGCCAGCAGTTACTCGAATCGACTAGCGGGAATCGAGCAGTACTTC.

This chain links TRBV30 with TRBJ2-1; D possibly corresponds to TRBD2 (6 bases). Trimming cost V 2 bases and J 4 bases, with 15 bases left between them. This CDR3 spans 15 amino acids. The germline V gene has CDR1 GTSNPN and CDR2 SVGIG (reference sequence). CDR3 residues: CAWSPNGGPYNEQFF. DNA for the CDR3: TGTGCCTGGAGTCCCAATGGAGGGCCGTACAATGAGCAGTTCTTC.

This clone was detected a few times. This sequence joins TRBV9 and TRBJ2-5; TRBD2 agrees at 13 bases. The CDR3 is 21 residues long. Germline loops: CDR1 SGDLS, CDR2 YYNGEE. The J segment lost 3 bases and the V segment lost 0 bases, leaving 17 bases of the junction unmatched. CDR3 nucleotides: TGTGCCAGCAGCGTAGACTACCTTGGGACTAGCGGGACGATCCTAAAAGAGACCCAGTACTTC. Translated: CASSVDYLGTSGTILKETQYF.

This chain joins TRBV7-2 and TRBJ1-1, with D tentatively TRBD1 (5 bases). CDR1 is SGHTA, CDR2 FQGNSA, per germline. This CDR3 region has 15 residues. Trimming took off 2 bases at V and 4 bases at J, with 14 bases between the two ends. In nucleotides, the CDR3 is TGTGCCAGCAGCTTACAGGTGGGGGGAGGCACTGAAGCTTTCTTT. Translated: CASSLQVGGGTEAFF.

This clone has a handful of counts. V and J are TRBV28 and TRBJ1-5; TRBD1 might be the D (6 bases). The ends were cut back, 3 bases at V and 4 bases at J, with 7 bases in the middle. CDR1 is MDHEN, CDR2 SYDVKM, per germline. The CDR3 spans 13 residues. The CDR3 protein is CASSFTGNQPQHF. In nucleotides, the CDR3 is TGTGCCAGCAGTTTCACAGGGAATCAGCCCCAGCATTTT.

Written as DNA, the CDR3 is TGTGCCAGCAGTGATGGGCTAGCCGAGCAGTACTTC. It translates to CASSDGLAEQYF. The gene calls are TRBV2 and TRBJ2-7; TRBD2 might be the D (5 bases). Germline V CDR1 and CDR2: SNHLY, FYNNEI. Trimming pared 3 bases from V and 6 bases from J, leaving 9 bases between. The CDR3 sequence is 12 residues long.

This clone appeared a few times. The V and J genes are TRBV6-6 and TRBJ1-2, with TRBD1 identical over 7 bases. After removal of 0 bases from V and 8 bases from J, the junction contained 3 bases not matched to a gene. The CDR3 runs 13 residues. The germline V gene has CDR1 MNHNY and CDR2 SVGAGI (reference sequence). CDR3 protein: CASSYSRGLGYTF. The CDR3 DNA reads TGTGCCAGCAGTTACTCAAGGGGGCTGGGCTACACCTTC.

The genes are TRBV5-1 and TRBJ1-1; D may be TRBD1 (5 bases). Germline V CDR1 and CDR2: SGHRS, YFSETQ. Trimming took off 5 bases at V and 6 bases at J, with 14 bases between the two ends. The CDR3 has 13 residues. For the CDR3, the DNA is TGCGCCAGCAGGGACTACTTAGGGGCTGAAGCTTTCTTT. It yields the protein CASRDYLGAEAFF. The variable domain in full, with the rest retrieved from reference TRBV5-1 and TRBJ1-1, is KAGVTQTPRYLIKTRGQQVTLSCSPISGHRSVSWYQQTPGQGLQFLFEYFSETQRNKGNFPGRFSGRQFSNSRSEMNVSTLELGDSALYLCASRDYLGAEAFFGQGTRLTVV.

This chain joins TRBV28 and TRBJ2-7, with D hard to call. Germline lookup yields CDR1 MDHEN and CDR2 SYDVKM. The CDR3 is 14 residues long. Trimming shortened V by 7 bases and J by 5 bases, and 18 bases separated the two germline ends. CDR3 region: CASTPQSRRDEQYF. The CDR3 DNA reads as TGTGCCAGCACCCCACAGTCACGGCGTGACGAGCAGTACTTC.